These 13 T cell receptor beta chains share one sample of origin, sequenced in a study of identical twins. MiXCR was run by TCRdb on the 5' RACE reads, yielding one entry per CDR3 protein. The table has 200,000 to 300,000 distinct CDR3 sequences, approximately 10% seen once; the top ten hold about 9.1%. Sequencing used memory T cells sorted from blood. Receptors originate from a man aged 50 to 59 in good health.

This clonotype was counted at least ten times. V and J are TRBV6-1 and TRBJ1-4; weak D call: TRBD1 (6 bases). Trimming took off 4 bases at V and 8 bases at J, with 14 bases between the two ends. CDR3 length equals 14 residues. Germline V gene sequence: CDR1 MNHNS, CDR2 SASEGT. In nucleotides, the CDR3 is TGTGCCAGCAGTGGGGCGGGGGCGCGAGAAAAACTGTTTTTT. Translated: CASSGAGAREKLFF.

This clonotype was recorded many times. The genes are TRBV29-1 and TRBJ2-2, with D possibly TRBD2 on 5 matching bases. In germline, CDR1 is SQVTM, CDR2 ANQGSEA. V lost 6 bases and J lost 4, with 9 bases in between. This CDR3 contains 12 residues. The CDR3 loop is CSVREGTGELFF. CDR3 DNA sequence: TGCAGCGTCCGTGAGGGCACCGGGGAGCTGTTTTTT.

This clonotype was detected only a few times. CDR3 in amino acids: CAISEPGQLVGGYTF. For the CDR3, the DNA is TGTGCCATCAGTGAACCCGGACAGTTAGTAGGGGGCTACACCTTC. The chain combines TRBV10-3 with TRBJ1-2, with a possible D match to TRBD1 (6 bases). Germline V CDR1 and CDR2: ENHRY, SYGVKD. Trimming removed 3 bases from V and 8 bases from J, with 19 bases in between. This CDR3 region has 15 residues.

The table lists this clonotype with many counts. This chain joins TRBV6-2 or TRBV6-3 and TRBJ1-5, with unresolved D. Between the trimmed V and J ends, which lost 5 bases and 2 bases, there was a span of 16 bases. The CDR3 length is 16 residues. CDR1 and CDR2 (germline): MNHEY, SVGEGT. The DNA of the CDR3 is TGTGCCAGCAGTGACGCGGGTGAGGAAGGCAATCAGCCCCAGCATTTT. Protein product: CASSDAGEEGNQPQHF.

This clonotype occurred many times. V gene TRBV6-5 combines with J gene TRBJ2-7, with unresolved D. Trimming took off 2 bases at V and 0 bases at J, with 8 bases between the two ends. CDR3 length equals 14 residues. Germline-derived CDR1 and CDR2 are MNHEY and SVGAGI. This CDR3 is CASSYEVSSYEQYF. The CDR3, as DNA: TGTGCCAGCAGTTACGAGGTCAGCTCCTACGAGCAGTACTTC.

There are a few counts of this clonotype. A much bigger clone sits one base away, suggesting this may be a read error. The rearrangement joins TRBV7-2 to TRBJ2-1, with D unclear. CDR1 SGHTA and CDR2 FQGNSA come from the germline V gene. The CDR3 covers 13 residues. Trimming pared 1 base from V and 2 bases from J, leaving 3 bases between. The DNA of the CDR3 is TGTGCCAGCAGCTTAGGGGCCTACAATGAGCAGTTCTTC. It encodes CASSLGAYNEQFF.

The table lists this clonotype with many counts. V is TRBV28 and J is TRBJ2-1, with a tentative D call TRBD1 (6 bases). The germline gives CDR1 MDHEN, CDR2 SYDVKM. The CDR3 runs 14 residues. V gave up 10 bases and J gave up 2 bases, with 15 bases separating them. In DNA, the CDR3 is TGTGCCATCCTTCAGACAGGTACCTACAATGAGCAGTTCTTC. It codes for CAILQTGTYNEQFF.

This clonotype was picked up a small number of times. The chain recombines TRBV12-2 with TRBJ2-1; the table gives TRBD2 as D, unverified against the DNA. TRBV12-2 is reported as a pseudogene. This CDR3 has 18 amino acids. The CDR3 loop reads CASRPVVSKLDSYNEQFF. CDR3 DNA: TGTGCAAGTCGCCCAGTGGTTTCAAAGCTAGACTCCTACAATGAGCAGTTCTTC.

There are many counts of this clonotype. The CDR3 nucleotides are TGCAGTGCTCTAAGGGACAGGGGAAACACAGATACGCAGTATTTT. It translates to CSALRDRGNTDTQYF. The rearrangement uses TRBV20-1 and TRBJ2-3; 10 bases are a match to TRBD1. Germline V lookup: CDR1 DFQATT, CDR2 SNEGSKA (reference sequence). The V and J ends lost 5 bases and 2 bases, in that order; junction bases with no gene match: 7. This CDR3 comprises 15 residues.

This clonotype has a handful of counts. Written as DNA, the CDR3 is TGTGCCACCAGCAGAGATCGGCCCACTAGGGGAGAGACCCAGTACTTC. It translates to CATSRDRPTRGETQYF. The rearrangement uses TRBV15 and TRBJ2-5, with D perhaps matching TRBD1 or TRBD2 (5 bases each). The CDR3 is 16 amino acids. V was trimmed by 0 bases and J by 4 bases, leaving 15 bases between them. The germline gives CDR1 LNHNV, CDR2 YYDKDF (reference sequence).

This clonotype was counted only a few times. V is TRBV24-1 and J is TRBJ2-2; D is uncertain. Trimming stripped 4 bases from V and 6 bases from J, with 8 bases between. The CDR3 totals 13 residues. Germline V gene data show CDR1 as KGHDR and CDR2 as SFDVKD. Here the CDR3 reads CATSESGPGELFF. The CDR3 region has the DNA TGTGCCACCAGTGAGTCGGGCCCCGGGGAGCTGTTTTTT.

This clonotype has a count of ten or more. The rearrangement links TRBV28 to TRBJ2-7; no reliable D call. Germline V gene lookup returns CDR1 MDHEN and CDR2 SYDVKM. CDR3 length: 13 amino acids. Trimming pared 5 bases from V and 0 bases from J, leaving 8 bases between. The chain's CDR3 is CASSPLSSYEQYF. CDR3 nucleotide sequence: TGTGCCAGCAGTCCCCTGAGCTCCTACGAGCAGTACTTC. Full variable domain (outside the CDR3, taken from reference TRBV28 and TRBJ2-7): DVKVTQSSRYLVKRTGEKVFLECVQDMDHENMFWYRQDPGLGLRLIYFSYDVKMKEKGDIPEGYSVSREKKERFSLILESASTNQTSMYLCASSPLSSYEQYFGPGTRLTVT.

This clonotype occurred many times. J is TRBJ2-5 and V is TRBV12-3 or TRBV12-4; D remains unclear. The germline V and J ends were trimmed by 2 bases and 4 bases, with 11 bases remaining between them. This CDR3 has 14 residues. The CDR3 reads CASSLFSITETQYF. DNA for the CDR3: TGTGCCAGCAGTTTATTCAGTATTACAGAGACCCAGTACTTC.